The sample holds a few counts of the clone carrying this TCR beta chain. No antigen is known for it. Germline CDR1 is SQVTM and CDR2 is ANQGSEA. V lost 4 bases to trimming and J lost 6 bases; unmatched junction nucleotides: 4. The CDR3 has 13 amino acids. This entry belongs to a study of cytomegalovirus exposure and HLA in healthy donors. About the research overall: HLA-typed donors contributed around 82 million unique TCRs, which were held in an early data release. Whole-study findings and limits: In a later analysis, V- and J-gene trimming of beta chains associated with a DCLRE1C missense variant, replicated independently. Of the V segments, some could not be distinguished, including TRBV6-2 and TRBV6-3, and were excluded. A cluster of highly shared sequence variants was likely a sequencing artifact.

Primers included in the PCR were 60 Vbeta and 13 Jbeta primers. Sequenced by immunoSEQ multiplex PCR; TCRdb stores in-frame clones only, minus some. The sample shows more than 95,000 clones, 9% to 10% of them seen only once. The genes are TRBV29-1 and TRBJ2-1; 9 bases are a match to TRBD2. Sequencing was performed on PBMCs. The clonotype originates from a man aged 25 to 45 in good health and CMV-seronegative. The CDR3 reads CSVARGRANEQFF. The CDR3 nucleotides are TGCAGCGTTGCCCGCGGGAGGGCCAATGAGCAGTTCTTC.